This entry features one TCR beta chain sequence. Its specific antigen is unknown. No base qualities exist here, and no much larger clone lies one base off it. This entry is derived from a study of blood T cells in healthy people across ages (dated by TCRdb to the mid-2010s). About the full investigation: Template switching captured roughly one uniquely barcoded TCR beta cDNA molecule per two T cells in model experiments. Age-related changes in TCR beta repertoire diversity were measured in the study by deep sequencing normalized with unique cDNA molecular identifiers. Four age groups were formed from the donors: young (average approximately 15 years), middle-aged (approximately 39), aged (62) and long-lived (about 80). Two additional independent replicas of 1 million unique cDNA reads from the same blood draw were analyzed for two donors (one aged 18 to 30 and one aged 80 or older). General conclusions and limits of the study: Compared with the aged group, more naive CD4+ T cells, fewer expanded clones and increased TCR diversity were shown by the long-lived group, suggesting age selection. Because donor CMV infection status was unknown, age-related changes in expanded clonotypes were potentially confounded. Estimates of total diversity from one million sequenced T cells were regarded as lower bounds and underestimates. Since profiling was done on bulk unsorted PBMCs, naive and antigen-experienced compartments could not be conclusively compared. Observed TCR beta diversity correlated strongly with the percentage of naive T cells measured by flow cytometry. As age increased, observed TCR beta diversity per million T cells dropped in a roughly linear way, and a significant reduction was already evident by age about 36.

V and J are trimmed by 4 bases and 5 bases, and the gene matches miss 7 bases of the junction. CDR1 and CDR2 are read off the germline V gene as SGHRS and YFSETQ. Counted from cysteine to phenylalanine, this CDR3 has 15 amino acids. Of the read, only the CDR3 DNA is kept; its 45 bases are in frame from base 1. Donors were 39 systemically healthy Caucasian individuals from Russia aged roughly 6 to 95 years. Around 9.7 milliliters of peripheral blood were collected from each donor into EDTA-treated Vacutainer tubes. Ficoll-Paque density-gradient centrifugation was used to isolate PBMCs, with at least 6.5 million per sample. Trizol reagent was used to extract total RNA from the PBMCs, yielding at least 6 micrograms per sample. The percentages of naive CD45RAhigh/CD27high T cells were determined by flow cytometry on a PBMC aliquot from every donor. The library was made by 5' RACE. Sequencing used an Illumina HiSeq 2500. The second PCR ran for about 6 to 11 cycles and used a J-beta primer mix along with a sample-barcoded 5' primer. Each TCR beta cDNA molecule received a unique molecular identifier from a template-switch 5' adaptor carrying 12 random nucleotides. Each sample yielded at least 2.5 million CDR3-containing paired-end reads. First-strand cDNA synthesis was performed from all RNA using the Mint cDNA synthesis kit, with priming by a TRBC-specific oligonucleotide. After uracil-DNA glycosylase treatment, a first 18-cycle PCR used universal primers M1SS and BC2_uni_R on all cDNA. The original methods were these. Each sample was normalized by randomly selecting 1 million high-quality reads, each carrying a distinct molecular identifier. Instead of being binned into consensus sequences, reads that shared molecular identifiers were thrown out. MiTCR, run with a Q25 quality threshold and the strictest error-elimination algorithm, handled CDR3 identification, clonotype clustering and error correction. A nonparametric unseen species model with Euler transformation was used to estimate lower-bound total TCR beta diversity. The public reads were reanalyzed by TCRdb: fastp trimming at Q25, MiXCR alignment, in-frame beta chains only. Entries that share a CDR3 protein sequence are merged under the most common genes and DNA. These V and J calls are TCRdb output, not the study's own analysis. The sample table holds 450,000 to 650,000 distinct CDR3 sequences, of which around 24% were seen once. In total, the top ten clones hold approximately 8.7% of the sample.

The data also belong to a second study, concerning T cells of mothers and their children. The second study also describes: Nine systemically healthy Caucasian individuals served as donors, namely three mothers together with their six children. cDNA synthesis used all of the extracted RNA, with about 1.5 ug of RNA in each 15 ul reaction. In the second PCR, the M1S primer introduced both the sample barcodes and 2-4 random nucleotides. Each mother yielded over 8.5 million TCR beta CDR3 reads and each child some 3 million reads. In both related and unrelated pairs, thymic selection shapes the output of TCR recombination in a similar way, with inherited differences having only a minor effect. Normalized repertoire overlap in related mother-child pairs was always slightly higher than in unrelated mother-child pairs, but the difference was never significant. No persistent microchimeric T cell clones were detected, at a sensitivity of 80 to 100 clones per million clonotypes. Deep NGS was used in the study to compare the TCR beta repertoires of mothers and children and to look for features that separate related mother-child pairs from unrelated individuals. The mean age was about 38 +/- 4 years for the mothers and approximately 11 +/- 4 years for the children. After adapter ligation with NEBNext reagents, the libraries were sequenced on Illumina HiSeq 2000 with 100+100 nt paired-end reads. To prevent cross-contamination, the mother and child libraries were prepared one month apart and sequenced in separate runs. Between roughly 500,000 and 2,000,000 distinct TCR beta clonotypes were identified per donor. Naive TCR beta clonotypes were estimated from low-frequency clonotypes matched to each donor's FACS-determined naive share, without sorting.

The sequenced sample was blood. Recombination connected TRBV5-1 to TRBJ2-2, and 8 bases in between align with TRBD2. The origin of this receptor is a boy aged 5-17 years in good health. The CDR3 in this case is CASSPTSGHTGELFF. The nucleotide sequence reads as follows: TGCGCCAGCAGCCCTACTAGCGGCCATACCGGGGAGCTGTTTTTT.